The sequence of this T cell receptor beta chain was determined in a study of Tregs in tolerant kidney transplant recipients. Whole-study findings and limits: Activated donor B cell expansion appeared to reveal the most relevant donor-specific TCRbeta repertoire. Some patients' samples used different primers over time, so nucleotide sequences weren't comparable.

This CDR3 has 14 amino acids. V was clipped by 4 bases and J by 5 bases; unmatched bases: 7. Germline V gives CDR1 SGHTA, CDR2 FQGNSA. Profiled with immunoSEQ multiplex PCR; TCRdb holds only in-frame clones, not every one. The sample carries about 81,000 clones, roughly 91% recorded once. Mixed chimerism was transient after nonmyeloablative marrow transplants from related graft donors. Comments on this clone: The antigen is unknown.

The rearrangement joins TRBV7-2 to TRBJ1-2; TRBD1 matches 7 bases. This specimen consisted of CD4+ T cells from blood (PBMCs), obtained 24 months after the transplant. This TCR derives from a human patient who received a combined kidney and bone marrow transplant. A subset of T cells may come from the graft donor. As DNA, the CDR3 is TGTGCCAGCAGCTCCCTGACAGGGCCGTATGGCTACACCTTC. Its protein is CASSSLTGPYGYTF.